Listed below are T cell receptor beta chains from one sample, sequenced in a study of early T cells in non-severe SARS-CoV-2 infection. TCRdb re-derived calls from the 5' RACE reads in MiXCR, one entry per CDR3 protein. The sample includes tens of thousands of distinct CDR3 sequences, approximately 6.1% of them seen just once. This specimen was whole blood, taken at baseline. These receptors were taken from an adult who was a healthcare worker with PCR-confirmed SARS-CoV-2 infection or an uninfected control (not recorded which). Each CDR3 is given with its conserved first and last residue. Each record gives: D gene, clone size, J gene, V gene, CDR3 protein, CDR3 DNA. A D gene is named only where the DNA matches it firmly. Clone size is shown for a subset of rows, as once, few, many or a class of expanded clone.

>-|-|TRBJ1-3|TRBV5-1
CASSLASSGNTIYF
TGCGCCAGCAGCTTGGCCTCCAGCGGAAACACCATATATTTT
>-|many|TRBJ1-6|TRBV12-3/TRBV12-4
CASSLSSYNSPLHF
TGTGCCAGCAGTCTGAGCTCCTATAATTCACCCCTCCACTTT
>-|-|TRBJ2-5|TRBV5-1
CASSFGLGETQYF
TGCGCCAGCAGCTTCGGTCTGGGGGAGACCCAGTACTTC
>TRBD1|many|TRBJ2-3|TRBV20-1
CSATNGLGQGSDTQYF
TGCAGTGCTACAAATGGCTTAGGACAGGGATCCGATACGCAGTATTTT
>TRBD1|many|TRBJ1-6|TRBV12-5
CASGYSGTDYNSPLHF
TGTGCTAGTGGTTATTCTGGGACAGATTATAATTCACCCCTCCACTTT
>-|-|TRBJ2-5|TRBV7-6
CASSQEGTQYF
TGTGCCAGCAGCCAAGAGGGGACCCAGTACTTC
>-|many|TRBJ2-2|TRBV7-9
CASSLSGAGELFF
TGTGCCAGCAGCTTATCGGGCGCCGGGGAGCTGTTTTTT
>-|many|TRBJ2-5|TRBV21-1
CASSKVKGTETQYF
TGTGCCAGCAGCAAAGTGAAGGGGACAGAGACCCAGTACTTC
>-|many|TRBJ1-1|TRBV7-9
CASSLALVMQPEAFF
TGTGCCAGCAGCTTAGCGCTTGTGATGCAGCCCGAAGCTTTCTTT
>-|-|TRBJ1-1|TRBV12-3/TRBV12-4
CASSLVALDPEAFF
TGTGCCAGCAGTTTAGTGGCGTTGGACCCTGAAGCTTTCTTT
>-|many|TRBJ2-1|TRBV7-2
CASSRGRYNEQFF
TGTGCCAGCAGCCGGGGACGGTACAATGAGCAGTTCTTC
>TRBD2|many|TRBJ2-3|TRBV20-1
CSARRTSGDTQYF
TGCAGTGCTAGACGGACTAGCGGAGATACGCAGTATTTT
>TRBD2|many|TRBJ2-1|TRBV7-2
CASSLGSGRREQFF
TGTGCCAGCAGCTTAGGTAGCGGGAGGCGTGAGCAGTTCTTC
>TRBD1|many|TRBJ1-1|TRBV28
CASSRDRVTAFF
TGTGCCAGCAGTCGTGACAGGGTAACGGCTTTCTTT
>TRBD1|-|TRBJ1-1|TRBV4-3
CASSQGGGTGWDSGYKQVEEAFF
TGCGCCAGCAGCCAAGGAGGTGGGACAGGCTGGGACTCGGGGTATAAGCAAGTCGAAGAAGCTTTCTTT
>-|many|TRBJ1-4|TRBV7-9
CASSSGGEKLFF
TGTGCCAGCAGCTCCGGGGGCGAAAAACTGTTTTTT
>-|-|TRBJ2-3|TRBV9
CASSADPTDTQYF
TGTGCCAGCAGCGCGGACCCGACAGATACGCAGTATTTT
>-|many|TRBJ2-7|TRBV30
CAWSVSANEQYF
TGTGCCTGGAGTGTGTCAGCCAACGAGCAGTACTTC
>-|few|TRBJ2-1|TRBV3-1
CASSQASREQFF
TGTGCCAGCAGCCAGGCGAGTCGTGAGCAGTTCTTC
>TRBD2|many|TRBJ2-7|TRBV20-1
CSARILGRERTYEQYF
TGCAGTGCTCGGATTTTGGGGCGGGAGAGGACCTACGAGCAGTACTTC
>TRBD2|many|TRBJ2-1|TRBV11-2
CASSFGLAGRGEQFF
TGTGCCAGCAGCTTTGGACTAGCGGGGAGGGGAGAGCAGTTCTTC
>TRBD2|many|TRBJ2-1|TRBV10-3
CAVKGRAEVLDEQFF
TGTGCCGTGAAAGGGAGGGCCGAGGTCTTGGATGAGCAGTTCTTC
>TRBD1|many|TRBJ2-1|TRBV6-6
CASSLDRVGNEQFF
TGTGCCAGCAGTCTGGACAGGGTGGGAAATGAGCAGTTCTTC
>-|-|TRBJ1-3|TRBV9
CASSVATSGNTIYF
TGTGCCAGCAGCGTAGCTACCAGTGGAAACACCATATATTTT
>-|few|TRBJ2-1|TRBV5-5
CASSLPPGEVNEQFF
TGTGCCAGCAGCTTACCGCCGGGAGAGGTCAATGAGCAGTTCTTC
>-|many|TRBJ1-5|TRBV27
CASSPQAGVSNQPQHF
TGTGCCAGCAGTCCCCAGGCGGGGGTGAGCAATCAGCCCCAGCATTTT
>-|many|TRBJ2-3|TRBV7-6
CASSLKLASDTQYF
TGTGCCAGCAGCTTAAAGCTAGCTTCGGATACGCAGTATTTT
>-|-|TRBJ2-5|TRBV5-1
CASSLDQQETQYF
TGCGCCAGCAGCTTGGACCAACAAGAGACCCAGTACTTC